This entry concerns a single TCR beta chain. Each CDR3 protein gets one entry after TCRdb re-called the 5' RACE reads with MiXCR. The data contain 500,000 to 550,000 distinct CDR3 sequences, approximately 20% of them singletons. This record belongs to a study of identical twins. Germline CDR1 is SGHRS and CDR2 is YFSETQ. V was cut by 5 bases and J by 6 bases, with 13 bases left in between. CDR3 length: 13 residues. This sample also appeared in a second study, on yellow fever vaccine responses in identical twins.

The sequence was obtained from a woman in her late teens or twenties in good health. The genes are TRBV5-1 and TRBJ2-3, with TRBD1 as a possible D gene (6 bases). The sequenced sample consisted of CD4+ T cells sorted from blood. The CDR3 reads CASSLQGWDTQYF. CDR3 DNA: TGCGCCAGCAGTTTACAGGGTTGGGATACGCAGTATTTT.